These 7 T cell receptor beta chains came from one sample sequenced in a study of T cell changes during pregnancy in multiple sclerosis (dated by TCRdb to between 2019 and 2020). The library was generated by the immunoSEQ multiplex PCR assay. TCRdb re-hosts the immuneACCESS table, in-frame sequences only. Its copies lack some clones; in the studies checked, an unresolved V gene accounts for under half of them, and the cause for the rest is not known. The table for this sample lists roughly 120,000 clones; roughly 92% of them were counted only once. The ten most abundant clones make up less than 2% of the sample. The sequences come from peripheral blood, collected in the third trimester of pregnancy. Every receptor here comes from a female donor with multiple sclerosis, enrolled in a pregnancy study.

The gene calls are TRBV2 and TRBJ2-7; TRBD2 might be the D (5 bases). The CDR3 runs to 11 residues. Germline lookup yields CDR1 SNHLY and CDR2 FYNNEI. Between the trimmed V and J ends, which lost 6 bases and 5 bases, there was a span of 8 bases. CDR3 amino acids: CASRRDHEQYF. The CDR3 coding sequence is TGTGCCAGCAGGAGGGATCACGAGCAGTACTTC.

The chain combines TRBV6-5 with TRBJ2-1; perhaps TRBD2 as D (5 bases). Germline V gives CDR1 MNHEY, CDR2 SVGAGI. The V and J ends lost 5 bases and 8 bases respectively, with 16 bases between them. CDR3 size: 14 residues. CDR3 amino acids: CASSRMRGSDEQFF. CDR3 DNA: TGTGCCAGCAGTCGGATGAGAGGGAGCGATGAGCAGTTCTTC.

This chain uses TRBV11-3 with TRBJ2-1, with TRBD1 matching 12 bases. The CDR3 runs 16 residues. J was trimmed by 7 bases and V by 1 base; bases with no gene match: 5. Germline CDR1 is SGHNT and CDR2 is YENEEA. The chain's CDR3 is CASSLGGTGGWNEQFF. In DNA, the CDR3 is TGTGCCAGCAGCTTAGGGGGGACAGGGGGCTGGAATGAGCAGTTCTTC.

The J gene is TRBJ2-2, the V gene TRBV5-1; a weak D match, TRBD2 (5 bases). The V and J ends lost 0 bases and 1 base respectively, with 10 bases between them. CDR3 length: 16 amino acids. Germline-derived CDR1 and CDR2 are SGHRS and YFSETQ. CDR3: CASSLADGVNTGELFF. DNA for the CDR3: TGCGCCAGCAGCTTGGCCGACGGGGTGAACACCGGGGAGCTGTTTTTT.

The chain is built from TRBV15 and TRBJ1-5; TRBD1 matches 9 bases. This CDR3 has 16 residues. J gave up 4 bases and V 1 base, and 5 bases lay outside the gene matches. Germline V gene data show CDR1 as LNHNV and CDR2 as YYDKDF (reference sequence). The CDR3 nucleotides are TGTGCCACCAGCAGAGTGTCAGGGACAGGGAATCAGCCCCAGCATTTT. This translates into CATSRVSGTGNQPQHF.

This rearrangement joins TRBV2 to TRBJ1-1, with D possibly being TRBD1 (6 bases). This CDR3 spans 16 amino acids. CDR1 is SNHLY and CDR2 is FYNNEI in the germline V gene. V was clipped by 7 bases and J by 3 bases, with 21 bases between them. In DNA form, the CDR3 reads TGTGCCAGCACTCCGGGGGGGCGTATACAGGACACTGAAGCTTTCTTT. Amino acids: CASTPGGRIQDTEAFF.

The chain employs TRBV10-3 and TRBJ1-4, with D possibly matching TRBD1 (6 bases). The CDR3 is 13 amino acids. Germline V gene data show CDR1 as ENHRY and CDR2 as SYGVKD. Trimming took 6 bases from V and 4 from J, leaving 9 bases between them. In nucleotides, the CDR3 is TGTGCCATCAGAAACAGGGATAATGAAAAACTGTTTTTT. Its translation: CAIRNRDNEKLFF.